One sample yielded the 20 T cell receptor beta chains listed below, sequenced in a study of T cells expressing NK-cell markers (dated by TCRdb to 2020 to 2022). The library was built by means of 5' RACE. The instrument given in TCRdb is Illumina HiSeq 2000. The reads went through TCRdb reprocessing, and each CDR3 protein sequence gets one entry with no DNA. This sample's table lists 150,000 to 180,000 distinct CDR3 sequences. The top ten hold about 39% of the sample. The specimen sequenced was blood T cells: a sorted CD56 or NKG2C T cell subset, CD4+ or CD8+ T cells, or bulk PBMC T cells (not recorded which). These TCRs come from a woman between 45 and 65 years old in good health. Donor details come from another sample of the same person, matched by shared clones.

This chain uses TRBV27 with TRBJ2-7. Germline V CDR1 and CDR2: MNHEY, SMNVEV (reference sequence). The CDR3 sequence is 13 residues long. The CDR3 loop is CASSFAISYEQYF.

The chain combines TRBV29-1 with TRBJ2-3; no DNA is available, so the TRBD1 call from TCRdb remains unchecked. The CDR3 length is 15 residues. Germline V gives CDR1 SQVTM, CDR2 ANQGSEA. CDR3 region: CSVEGGFGITDTQYF.

J is TRBJ1-2 and V is TRBV21-1; the D call of TRBD1 rests on TCRdb alone, since no DNA is present to check it. TRBV21-1 is a pseudogene locus. CDR3 size: 16 residues. This CDR3 reads CASSPGGQPYNYGYTF.

This chain connects TRBV5-1 to TRBJ1-1. From germline, CDR1 is SGHRS and CDR2 YFSETQ. CDR3 length equals 16 residues. This CDR3 is CASSLARIQLNTEAFF. Complete variable domain (other parts from reference TRBV5-1 and TRBJ1-1): KAGVTQTPRYLIKTRGQQVTLSCSPISGHRSVSWYQQTPGQGLQFLFEYFSETQRNKGNFPGRFSGRQFSNSRSEMNVSTLELGDSALYLCASSLARIQLNTEAFFGQGTRLTVV.

The rearrangement joins TRBV12-3 or TRBV12-4 to TRBJ1-4; TCRdb lists TRBD1, though no DNA is available to test this call. This CDR3 is built from 15 residues. The CDR3 protein is CASTEWGQGPEKLFF.

The chain employs TRBV29-1 and TRBJ2-2. CDR1 is SQVTM, CDR2 ANQGSEA, per germline. The CDR3 spans 13 residues. CDR3: CSVDALNTGELFF.

The rearrangement links TRBV7-8 to TRBJ2-5; TCRdb selects TRBD2, and the lack of DNA leaves this call unchecked. The CDR3 is 15 residues long. Germline lookup yields CDR1 SGHVS and CDR2 FQNEAQ. The CDR3 here is CASSSRLAGDETQYF. The full variable domain, its missing parts supplied by reference TRBV7-8 and TRBJ2-5, is GAGVSQSPRYKVAKRGQDVALRCDPISGHVSLFWYQQALGQGPEFLTYFQNEAQLDKSGLPSDRFFAERPEGSVSTLKIQRTQQEDSAVYLCASSSRLAGDETQYFGPGTRLLVL.

V is TRBV20-1 and J is TRBJ2-1; TCRdb names TRBD2, which stays unverified in the absence of DNA. The CDR3 runs 12 residues. In germline, CDR1 is DFQATT, CDR2 SNEGSKA (reference sequence). CDR3 sequence reads: CSASGPPDEQFF.

The chain joins TRBV10-3 to TRBJ2-1. CDR1 is ENHRY, CDR2 SYGVKD, per germline. The CDR3 is made up of 19 amino acids. This CDR3 is CAISESELTDRLSYNEQFF.

The chain uses TRBV4-1 and TRBJ1-3. The CDR3 loop spans 14 amino acids. Looked up from germline, CDR1 is MGHRA and CDR2 is YSYEKL. CDR3 region: CASSKTNSGNTIYF.

The chain recombines TRBV27 with TRBJ2-7; TCRdb proposes TRBD1, but this gene call is untestable without DNA. The CDR3 consists of 16 residues. Looked up from germline, CDR1 is MNHEY and CDR2 is SMNVEV (reference sequence). Here the CDR3 reads CASIPTGGVPSYEQYF.

The rearrangement uses TRBV13 and TRBJ2-7; TCRdb gives TRBD2 as the D gene, but with no DNA this cannot be confirmed. Germline CDR1 PRHDT, CDR2 FYEKMQ (reference sequence). This CDR3 has 12 amino acids. This CDR3 is CASSSGAGEQYF.

The chain recombines TRBV7-9 with TRBJ1-3; TCRdb lists TRBD1, though no DNA is available to test this call. CDR3 length: 15 residues. CDR1 SEHNR and CDR2 FQNEAQ come from the germline V gene (reference sequence). The CDR3 spells CASSLAIQGDNTIYF.

The chain couples TRBV27 to TRBJ1-2; TCRdb selects TRBD1, and the lack of DNA leaves this call unchecked. The CDR3 covers 15 residues. Germline V gene lookup returns CDR1 MNHEY and CDR2 SMNVEV (reference sequence). The CDR3 reads CASSPTPMDNYGYTF.

V usage is TRBV4-2 and J usage is TRBJ1-1; the D gene TCRdb calls, TRBD1, cannot be checked with no DNA. The CDR3 is 15 residues long. Germline CDR1 and CDR2: LGHNA and YNFKEQ. The CDR3 is CASSQGRGGDTEAFF.

The chain links TRBV5-1 to TRBJ2-7; TCRdb's assignment of TRBD1 cannot be checked, as there is no DNA. The CDR3 covers 17 residues. Germline CDR1 is SGHRS and CDR2 is YFSETQ. This CDR3 reads CASSLAPDTYITYEQYF.

The rearrangement uses TRBV9 and TRBJ2-1. This CDR3 is built from 15 residues. From germline, CDR1 is SGDLS and CDR2 YYNGEE. The CDR3 is CASSAPRDSYNEQFF.

The chain couples TRBV6-5 to TRBJ2-1. From germline, CDR1 is MNHEY and CDR2 SVGAGI. The CDR3 consists of 14 residues. CDR3 loop: CASTPIRAGNEQFF.

The gene calls are TRBV4-1 and TRBJ2-1; TCRdb calls TRBD1, which cannot be checked without DNA. The CDR3 is made up of 11 amino acids. The V gene's germline CDR1 is MGHRA and CDR2 YSYEKL. CDR3 amino acids: CASGQSNEQFF.

CDR3: CASYDGTSGSGELFF. The chain recombines TRBV5-1 with TRBJ2-2; TCRdb gives TRBD2 as the D gene, but with no DNA this cannot be confirmed. Germline V gives CDR1 SGHRS, CDR2 YFSETQ. The CDR3 loop spans 15 amino acids.